This TCR beta chain was recovered during a study of blood T cell repertoires in COVID-19. Trimming took off 7 bases at V and 5 bases at J, with 19 bases between the two ends. CDR1 is KGHDR and CDR2 is SFDVKD in the germline V gene. CDR3 length equals 15 residues. TCRdb keeps only in-frame clones here, not all; method: immunoSEQ multiplex PCR. Of about 82,000 clones listed, around four fifths are singletons. The receptor's source is a man older than 75 with active or convalescent COVID-19. The sample taken for sequencing was peripheral blood. The chain has TRBV24-1 and TRBJ2-5; possible D gene TRBD1, 6 bases. The CDR3, as DNA: TGTGCCACCAGCAACAGGGAAGGTGTATCGGAGACCCAGTACTTC. It codes for CATSNREGVSETQYF.